This TCR beta chain was captured by sequencing in a study of blood T cell repertoires in COVID-19. At the level of the study: Samples taken during acute and convalescent COVID-19 were collected in the United States, Italy and Spain. PBMCs, B-cell-depleted T cells, or T cells were the source of the cDNA or gDNA that made up the material.

Authors' methods: The assay estimated nucleated cells by amplifying reference gene primers. The method was immunoSEQ multiplex PCR; TCRdb's version includes in-frame clones alone and lacks a portion of them. Clone size and the V and J calls come from that table; the DNA yielded D and trimming. The sample holds some 41,000 clones; about nine tenths are singletons and the top ten take around 10%. Sequenced input: peripheral blood. The receptor's source is a woman of 80 years or more with active COVID-19.

The CDR3 loop reads CASTNRGGRTDTQYF. CDR3 nucleotides: TGTGCCAGCACCAACCGCGGGGGACGCACAGATACGCAGTATTTT. V and J are TRBV3-1 (or the pseudogene TRBV3-2) and TRBJ2-3; TRBD2 aligns across 7 bases. This CDR3 has 15 amino acids. The germline V gene encodes CDR1 LGHDT and CDR2 YNNKEL (reference sequence). V lost 7 bases and J lost 1; bases outside the gene matches: 8.